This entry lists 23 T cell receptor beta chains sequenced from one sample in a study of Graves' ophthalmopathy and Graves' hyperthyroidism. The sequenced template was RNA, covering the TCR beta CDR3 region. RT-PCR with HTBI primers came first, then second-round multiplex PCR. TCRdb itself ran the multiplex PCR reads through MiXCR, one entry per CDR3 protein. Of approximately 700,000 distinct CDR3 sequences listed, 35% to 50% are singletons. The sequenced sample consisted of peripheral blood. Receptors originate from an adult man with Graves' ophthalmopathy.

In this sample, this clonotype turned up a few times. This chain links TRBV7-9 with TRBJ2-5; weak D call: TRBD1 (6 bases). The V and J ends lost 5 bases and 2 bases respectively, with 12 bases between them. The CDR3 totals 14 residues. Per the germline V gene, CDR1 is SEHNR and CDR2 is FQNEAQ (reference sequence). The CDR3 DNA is TGTGCCAGCAGCAGACCAGGGGTTCAAGAGACCCAGTACTTC. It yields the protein CASSRPGVQETQYF.

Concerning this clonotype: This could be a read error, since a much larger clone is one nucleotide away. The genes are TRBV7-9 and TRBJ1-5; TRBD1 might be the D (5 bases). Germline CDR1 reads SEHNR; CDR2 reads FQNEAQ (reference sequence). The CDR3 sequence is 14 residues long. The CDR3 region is CAGSPRDSNQPQHF. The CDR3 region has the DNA TGTGCCGGCAGCCCCCGGGACAGCAATCAGCCCCAGCATTTT.

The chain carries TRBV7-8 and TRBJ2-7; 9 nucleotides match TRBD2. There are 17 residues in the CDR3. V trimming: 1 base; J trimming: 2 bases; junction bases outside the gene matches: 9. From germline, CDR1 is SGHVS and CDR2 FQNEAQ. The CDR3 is CASSLGGWTSVTYEQYF. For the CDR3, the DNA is TGTGCCAGCAGCTTAGGCGGGTGGACTAGCGTCACCTACGAGCAGTACTTC.

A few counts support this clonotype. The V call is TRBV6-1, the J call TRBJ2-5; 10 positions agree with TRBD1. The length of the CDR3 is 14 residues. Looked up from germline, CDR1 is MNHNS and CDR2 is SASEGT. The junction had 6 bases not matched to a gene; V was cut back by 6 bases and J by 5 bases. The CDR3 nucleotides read TGTGCCAGCAGCGGGACAGGGGAGTATGAGACCCAGTACTTC. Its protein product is CASSGTGEYETQYF.

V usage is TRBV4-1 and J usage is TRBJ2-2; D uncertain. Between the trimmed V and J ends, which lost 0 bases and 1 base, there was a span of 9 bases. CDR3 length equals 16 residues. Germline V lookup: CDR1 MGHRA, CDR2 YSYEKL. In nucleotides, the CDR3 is TGCGCCAGCAGCCAAGAATGGCTACAGAACACCGGGGAGCTGTTTTTT. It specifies CASSQEWLQNTGELFF.

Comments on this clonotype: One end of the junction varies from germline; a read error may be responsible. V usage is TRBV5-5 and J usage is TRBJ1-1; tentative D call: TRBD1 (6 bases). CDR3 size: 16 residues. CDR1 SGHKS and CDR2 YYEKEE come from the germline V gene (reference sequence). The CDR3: CASSLVAGARNPEAFF. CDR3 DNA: TGTGCCAGCAGCTTAGTAGCAGGGGCGCGGAACCCTGAAGCTTTCTTT.

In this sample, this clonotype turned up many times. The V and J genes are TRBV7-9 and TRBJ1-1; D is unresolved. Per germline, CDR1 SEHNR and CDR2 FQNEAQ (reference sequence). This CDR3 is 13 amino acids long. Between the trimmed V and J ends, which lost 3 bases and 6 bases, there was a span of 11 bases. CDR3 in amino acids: CASSFLGGSEAFF. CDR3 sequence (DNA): TGTGCCAGCAGCTTTTTAGGAGGGTCTGAAGCTTTCTTT.

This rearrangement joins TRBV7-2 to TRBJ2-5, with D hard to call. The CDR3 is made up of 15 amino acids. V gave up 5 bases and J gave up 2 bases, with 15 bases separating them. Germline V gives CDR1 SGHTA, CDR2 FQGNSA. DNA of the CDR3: TGTGCCAGCAGCCAACGTATTCGAGGACAAGAGACCCAGTACTTC. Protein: CASSQRIRGQETQYF.

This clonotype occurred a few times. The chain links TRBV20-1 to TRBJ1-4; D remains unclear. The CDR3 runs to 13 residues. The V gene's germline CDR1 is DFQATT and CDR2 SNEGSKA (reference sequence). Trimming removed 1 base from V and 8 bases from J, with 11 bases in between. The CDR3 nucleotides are TGCAGTGCTAGAGTGGTAGGAGGGGAAAAACTGTTTTTT. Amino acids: CSARVVGGEKLFF.

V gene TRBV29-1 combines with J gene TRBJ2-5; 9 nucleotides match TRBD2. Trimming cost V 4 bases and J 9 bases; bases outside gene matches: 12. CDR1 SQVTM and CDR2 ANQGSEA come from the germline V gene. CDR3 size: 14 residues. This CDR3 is CSVVTSGLVGAQYF. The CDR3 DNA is TGCAGCGTTGTTACTAGCGGGCTGGTGGGGGCCCAGTACTTC. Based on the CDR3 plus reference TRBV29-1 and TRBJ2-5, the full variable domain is SAVISQKPSRDICQRGTSLTIQCQVDSQVTMMFWYRQQPGQSLTLIATANQGSEATYESGFVIDKFPISRPNLTFSTLTVSNMSPEDSSIYLCSVVTSGLVGAQYFGPGTRLLVL.

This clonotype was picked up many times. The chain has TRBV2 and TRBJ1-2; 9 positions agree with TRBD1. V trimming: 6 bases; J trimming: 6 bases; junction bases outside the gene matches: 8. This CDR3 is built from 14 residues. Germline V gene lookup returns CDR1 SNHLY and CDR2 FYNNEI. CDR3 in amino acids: CASRGDRELHGYTF. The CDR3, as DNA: TGTGCCAGCAGGGGGGACAGGGAGCTCCATGGCTACACCTTC. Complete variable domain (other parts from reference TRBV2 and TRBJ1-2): EPEVTQTPSHQVTQMGQEVILRCVPISNHLYFYWYRQILGQKVEFLVSFYNNEISEKSEIFDDQFSVERPDGSNFTLKIRSTKLEDSAMYFCASRGDRELHGYTFGSGTRLTVV.

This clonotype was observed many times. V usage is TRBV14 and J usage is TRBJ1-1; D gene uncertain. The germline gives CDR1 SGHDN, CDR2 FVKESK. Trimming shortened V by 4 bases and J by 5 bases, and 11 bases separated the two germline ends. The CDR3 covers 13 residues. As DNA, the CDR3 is TGTGCCAGCAGCCCCCCTTCGGGGACTGAAGCTTTCTTT. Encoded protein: CASSPPSGTEAFF.

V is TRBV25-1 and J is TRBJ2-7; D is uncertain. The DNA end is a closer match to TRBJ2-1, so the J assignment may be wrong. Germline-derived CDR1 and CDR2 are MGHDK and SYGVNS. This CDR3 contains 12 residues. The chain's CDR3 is CASSEWVDEQFF. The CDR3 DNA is TGTGCCAGCAGTGAATGGGTAGATGAGCAGTTCTTC.

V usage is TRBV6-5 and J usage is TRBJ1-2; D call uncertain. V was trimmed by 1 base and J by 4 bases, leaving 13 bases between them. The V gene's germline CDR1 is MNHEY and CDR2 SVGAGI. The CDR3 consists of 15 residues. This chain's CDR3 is CASSYYYLVPYGYTF. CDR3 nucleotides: TGTGCCAGCAGTTACTATTATCTGGTCCCCTATGGCTACACCTTC.

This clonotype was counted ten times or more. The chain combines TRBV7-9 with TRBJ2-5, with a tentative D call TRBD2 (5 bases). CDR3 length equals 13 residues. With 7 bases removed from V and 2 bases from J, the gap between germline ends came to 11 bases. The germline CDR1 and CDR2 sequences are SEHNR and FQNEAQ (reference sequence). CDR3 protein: CASTYGVQETQYF. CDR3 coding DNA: TGTGCCAGCACCTACGGGGTTCAAGAGACCCAGTACTTC.

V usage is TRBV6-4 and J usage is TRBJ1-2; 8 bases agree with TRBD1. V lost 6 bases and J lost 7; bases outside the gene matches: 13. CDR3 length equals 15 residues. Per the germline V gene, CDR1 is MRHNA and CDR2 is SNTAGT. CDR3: CASRQGPGQAIGYTF. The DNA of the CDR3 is TGTGCCAGCAGACAAGGTCCGGGACAGGCAATTGGCTACACCTTC.

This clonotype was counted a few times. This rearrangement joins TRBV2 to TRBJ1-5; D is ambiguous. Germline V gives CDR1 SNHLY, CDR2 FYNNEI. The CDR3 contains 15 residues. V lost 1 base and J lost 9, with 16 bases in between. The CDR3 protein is CASSEVAGREGPQHF. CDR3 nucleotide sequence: TGTGCCAGCAGTGAAGTAGCTGGGCGCGAGGGGCCCCAGCATTTT.

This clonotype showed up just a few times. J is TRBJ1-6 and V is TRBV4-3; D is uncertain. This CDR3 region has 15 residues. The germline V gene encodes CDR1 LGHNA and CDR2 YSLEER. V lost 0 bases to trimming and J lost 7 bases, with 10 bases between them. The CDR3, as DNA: TGCGCCAGCAGCCAAGATGGCAAAGAAAATTCACCCCTCCACTTT. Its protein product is CASSQDGKENSPLHF.

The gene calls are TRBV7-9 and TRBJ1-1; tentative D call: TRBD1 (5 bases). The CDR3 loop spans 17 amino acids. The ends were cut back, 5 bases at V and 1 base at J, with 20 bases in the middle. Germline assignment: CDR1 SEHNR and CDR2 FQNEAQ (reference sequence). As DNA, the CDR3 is TGTGCCAGCAGCCCCCTCGCCTCCTCGGGGGGGAACACTGAAGCTTTCTTT. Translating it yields CASSPLASSGGNTEAFF.

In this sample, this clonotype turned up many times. The CDR3 coding sequence is TGTGCCAGCAGCGTTTTGCAGGGTTACCAAGAGACCCAGTACTTC. As protein: CASSVLQGYQETQYF. The gene calls are TRBV9 and TRBJ2-5; D might be TRBD1 (5 bases). Trimming stripped 2 bases from V and 0 bases from J, with 11 bases between. CDR3 size: 15 residues. Germline V gene sequence: CDR1 SGDLS, CDR2 YYNGEE.

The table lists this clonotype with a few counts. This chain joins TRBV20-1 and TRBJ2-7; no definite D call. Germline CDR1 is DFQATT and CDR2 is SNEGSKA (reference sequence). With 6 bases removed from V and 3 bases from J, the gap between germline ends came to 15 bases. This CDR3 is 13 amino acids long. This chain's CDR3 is CSAPGRNDYEQYF. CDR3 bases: TGCAGTGCCCCGGGTCGGAACGACTACGAGCAGTACTTC.

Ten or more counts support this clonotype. CDR3 coding DNA: TGTGCCAGCAGCCCCCTTATCCAAGAGACCCAGTACTTC. It yields the protein CASSPLIQETQYF. J is TRBJ2-5 and V is TRBV5-4; no clear D gene. V gave up 4 bases and J gave up 1 base, with 8 bases separating them. This CDR3 has 13 amino acids. In germline, CDR1 is SGHNT, CDR2 YYREEE (reference sequence).

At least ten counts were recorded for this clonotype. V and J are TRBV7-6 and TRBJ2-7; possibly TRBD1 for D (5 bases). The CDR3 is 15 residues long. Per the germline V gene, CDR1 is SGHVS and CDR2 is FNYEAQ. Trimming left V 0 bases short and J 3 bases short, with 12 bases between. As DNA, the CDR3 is TGTGCCAGCAGCTTAGCCCAGGGTCCCCACTACGAGCAGTACTTC. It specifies CASSLAQGPHYEQYF.